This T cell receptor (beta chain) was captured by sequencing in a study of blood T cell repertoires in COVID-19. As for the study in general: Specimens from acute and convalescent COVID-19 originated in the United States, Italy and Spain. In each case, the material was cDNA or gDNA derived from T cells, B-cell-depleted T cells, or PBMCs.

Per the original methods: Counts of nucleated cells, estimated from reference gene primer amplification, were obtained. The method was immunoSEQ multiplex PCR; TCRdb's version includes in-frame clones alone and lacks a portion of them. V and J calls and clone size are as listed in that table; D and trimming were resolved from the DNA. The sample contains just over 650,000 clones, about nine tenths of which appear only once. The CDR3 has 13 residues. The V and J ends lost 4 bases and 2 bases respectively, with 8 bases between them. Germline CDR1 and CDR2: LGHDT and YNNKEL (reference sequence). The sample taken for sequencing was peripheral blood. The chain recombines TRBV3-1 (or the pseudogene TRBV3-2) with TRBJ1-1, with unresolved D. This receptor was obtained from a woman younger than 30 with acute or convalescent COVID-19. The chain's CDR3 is CASSPLGNTEAFF. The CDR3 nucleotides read TGTGCCAGCAGCCCTCTAGGTAACACTGAAGCTTTCTTT.